This TCR beta chain was sequenced for a study of regulatory T cells in long-lasting Graves disease. According to the study, TCR beta libraries were built with iRepertoire HTBI primers and CDR3-region Arm-PCR. MiXCR, run by TCRdb on the multiplex PCR reads, gives a single entry per CDR3 protein. The sample lists 400,000 to 500,000 distinct CDR3 sequences; 21% were seen once. Findings of the study overall: Persistent patients shared more public clonotypes (approximately 2,700) than newly diagnosed patients (966). Blood alone, not thyroid tissue, was studied. Persistent disease exhibited a predilection for TRBV28, TRBJ1-2 and TRBJ2-5.

This clonotype has a count of ten or more. Its antigen is currently unknown. Germline V gives CDR1 LNHDA, CDR2 SQIVND (reference sequence). The CDR3 loop spans 16 amino acids. V lost 5 bases, J lost 0 bases, and 13 bases lay in between. Time point: persistent/refractory GD, antithyroid drugs over 5 years with positive TRAb. After RNA was extracted from PBMCs, the TCR library was made from it. Patients hailed from an endocrinology department in Xi'an, China. This clonotype was sampled from a female donor with Graves disease. The source material was peripheral blood mononuclear cells (PBMCs), sampled when the disease was refractory, from a patient treated with antithyroid drugs. The chain uses TRBV19 and TRBJ2-2; maybe TRBD1 (6 bases). CDR3 loop: CASSLAGATNTGELFF. The CDR3 nucleotides are TGTGCCAGTAGTTTGGCAGGGGCCACGAACACCGGGGAGCTGTTTTTT.